Listed below are T cell receptor beta chains from one sample, sequenced in a study of early T cells in non-severe SARS-CoV-2 infection. TCRdb fed the 5' RACE reads into MiXCR, producing one record per CDR3 protein. Here the sample spans about 69,000 distinct CDR3 sequences, about 10% being singletons. The sequenced sample was whole blood. The receptors originated from an adult who was a healthcare worker with PCR-confirmed SARS-CoV-2 infection or an uninfected control (not recorded which). Both conserved end residues are part of each CDR3. D genes are given only for firm matches. Clone size is not always given. Where it is, it says once, few, many or a class for expanded clones.

16 TRBJ2-3 NA many TRBV7-6 CASSLAPGGSTDTQYF TGTGCCAGCAGCTTAGCTCCGGGCGGGAGCACAGATACGCAGTATTTT
17 TRBJ2-1 TRBD2 many TRBV4-3 CASSQEGASGSIDEQFF TGCGCCAGCAGCCAAGAAGGGGCCAGCGGGAGTATTGATGAGCAGTTCTTC
14 TRBJ2-1 NA once TRBV12-3/TRBV12-4 CASRASAIYNEQFF TGTGCCAGCAGAGCTAGCGCGATATACAATGAGCAGTTCTTC
17 TRBJ2-1 NA few TRBV4-3 CASSQAGRQSSYNEQFF TGCGCCAGCAGCCAAGCAGGGCGGCAAAGCTCCTACAATGAGCAGTTCTTC
15 TRBJ2-1 NA many TRBV5-1 CASSRGGGRGDEQFF TGCGCCAGCAGCAGGGGCGGGGGCCGGGGCGATGAGCAGTTCTTC
15 TRBJ2-7 TRBD1 many TRBV20-1 CSARTDRAHHYEQYF TGCAGTGCTAGAACGGACAGGGCGCACCACTACGAGCAGTACTTC
14 TRBJ1-4 NA many TRBV18 CASSPPELREKLFF TGTGCCAGCTCACCACCGGAGTTACGTGAAAAACTGTTTTTT
13 TRBJ2-1 NA many TRBV5-1 CASSFMTSNEQFF TGCGCCAGCAGCTTTATGACTAGCAATGAGCAGTTCTTC
14 TRBJ2-1 NA NA TRBV20-1 CSASGGYSYNEQFF TGCAGTGCTAGCGGGGGATACTCCTACAATGAGCAGTTCTTC
15 TRBJ2-2 NA few TRBV9 CASSALGRGFGELFF TGTGCCAGCAGCGCCCTCGGTAGGGGATTCGGGGAGCTGTTTTTT
14 TRBJ2-5 TRBD1 few TRBV27 CASSADRGAETQYF TGTGCCAGCAGTGCTGACAGGGGCGCGGAGACCCAGTACTTC
14 TRBJ2-2 NA NA TRBV29-1 CSPALTTSTGELFF TGCAGCCCCGCCCTTACGACGAGCACCGGGGAGCTGTTTTTT
17 TRBJ2-1 NA few TRBV6-2/TRBV6-3 CASSTNLRGRIYNEQFF TGTGCCAGCAGTACCAACCTCAGGGGGAGGATCTACAATGAGCAGTTCTTC
15 TRBJ2-1 TRBD1 few TRBV7-3 CASSSGQGRNNEQFF TGTGCCAGCAGCTCGGGACAGGGGCGAAACAATGAGCAGTTCTTC
12 TRBJ2-5 NA few TRBV20-1 CSARRGQETQYF TGCAGTGCTAGACGGGGACAAGAGACCCAGTACTTC
14 TRBJ2-3 TRBD2 NA TRBV20-1 CSVAAGGTTDTQYF TGCAGTGTTGCAGCGGGGGGAACCACAGATACGCAGTATTTT
14 TRBJ2-2 TRBD2 many TRBV6-2/TRBV6-3 CASRAGIGTGELFF TGTGCCAGCAGAGCGGGGATAGGCACCGGGGAGCTGTTTTTT
14 TRBJ2-1 NA NA TRBV5-1 CASSLVHQDNEQFF TGCGCCAGCAGCTTGGTCCATCAGGACAATGAGCAGTTCTTC
16 TRBJ2-3 TRBD1 NA TRBV5-1 CASSLAGTVFTDTQYF TGCGCCAGCAGCTTGGCTGGGACAGTATTCACAGATACGCAGTATTTT
15 TRBJ2-1 TRBD2 once TRBV20-1 CSARGLAGTYNEQFF TGCAGTGCTAGGGGTCTAGCGGGGACCTACAATGAGCAGTTCTTC
16 TRBJ2-1 TRBD1 many TRBV6-6 CASKRDRRSSYNEQFF TGTGCCAGCAAAAGGGACAGGAGAAGCTCCTACAATGAGCAGTTCTTC
13 TRBJ2-7 TRBD2 many TRBV30 CASRAGGPYEQYF TGTGCCTCAAGAGCGGGGGGGCCTTACGAGCAGTACTTC
15 TRBJ1-4 TRBD1 many TRBV11-2 CASSFDRGRGEKLFF TGTGCCAGCAGTTTCGACAGGGGGCGGGGTGAAAAACTGTTTTTT
13 TRBJ2-3 NA many TRBV7-9 CASSLASADTQYF TGTGCCAGCAGCTTAGCTAGCGCCGATACGCAGTATTTT
14 TRBJ1-1 NA many TRBV21-1 CASSKVRQGGKAFF TGTGCCAGCAGCAAAGTAAGACAGGGCGGGAAAGCTTTCTTT
15 TRBJ2-7 TRBD1 few TRBV27 CASRRDRVRPYEQYF TGTGCCAGCCGACGGGACAGGGTTCGACCCTACGAGCAGTACTTC
14 TRBJ2-3 TRBD1 few TRBV5-1 CASAKGASTDTQYF TGCGCCAGCGCAAAGGGGGCTAGCACAGATACGCAGTATTTT
18 TRBJ1-5 NA few TRBV6-2/TRBV6-3 CASSYAGEASYSNQPQHF TGTGCCAGCAGTTACGCGGGAGAAGCTTCCTATAGCAATCAGCCCCAGCATTTT
12 TRBJ2-3 NA many TRBV18 CASSRGADTQYF TGTGCCAGCTCACGGGGGGCGGATACGCAGTATTTT
14 TRBJ2-1 TRBD1 NA TRBV29-1 CSVERQDRYNEQFF TGCAGCGTTGAACGTCAGGACAGGTACAATGAGCAGTTCTTC
14 TRBJ2-2 NA few TRBV11-3 CASLEGPNTGELFF TGTGCCAGCCTCGAGGGACCGAACACCGGGGAGCTGTTTTTT
14 TRBJ2-3 NA few TRBV4-2 CASSQARSPDTQYF TGTGCCAGCAGCCAAGCCCGATCTCCAGATACGCAGTATTTT
14 TRBJ1-5 NA many TRBV12-3/TRBV12-4 CASSLRQKNQPQHF TGTGCCAGCAGTTTGAGGCAGAAAAATCAGCCCCAGCATTTT
15 TRBJ2-5 NA many TRBV5-6 CASSRGGGGQETQYF TGTGCCAGCAGCCGTGGAGGTGGTGGCCAAGAGACCCAGTACTTC
12 TRBJ2-1 TRBD2 many TRBV11-3 CASSSRGNEQFF TGTGCCAGCAGCTCGCGGGGGAATGAGCAGTTCTTC
13 TRBJ2-3 NA few TRBV4-1 CASSHGGTDTQYF TGCGCCAGCAGCCACGGGGGCACAGATACGCAGTATTTT
15 TRBJ2-5 TRBD2 many TRBV6-6 CASSYKASGSETQYF TGTGCCAGCAGTTATAAGGCTAGCGGGAGTGAGACCCAGTACTTC
15 TRBJ2-7 NA few TRBV5-1 CASSFGTLSSYEQYF TGCGCCAGCAGCTTCGGGACCTTAAGCTCCTACGAGCAGTACTTC
15 TRBJ2-1 NA few TRBV7-3 CASSLIPAGLDEQFF TGTGCCAGCAGCTTAATTCCGGCTGGGCTGGATGAGCAGTTCTTC
13 TRBJ1-5 NA NA TRBV6-1 CASSDMIGQPQHF TGTGCCAGCAGTGATATGATCGGTCAGCCCCAGCATTTT
13 TRBJ1-2 TRBD1 few TRBV29-1 CSAKEGGEYGYTF TGCAGCGCAAAGGAAGGGGGCGAGTATGGCTACACCTTC